This T cell receptor (beta chain) derives from a study of molecular identifiers for immune sequencing clone quantification. Trimming removed 8 bases from V and 9 bases from J; junction bases left unmatched: 6. The CDR3 covers 13 residues. Germline V gene lookup returns CDR1 KGHDR and CDR2 SFDVKD. Each CDR3 protein is one row after TCRdb ran MiXCR on the PCR reads. The table lists tens of thousands of distinct CDR3 sequences, roughly 19% of them singletons. This clonotype came up many times. The chain carries TRBV24-1 and TRBJ2-1; TRBD2 agrees at 10 bases. The sequence was collected from a human donor in good health. Some libraries in this study had Jurkat cell RNA spiked in. The sample was naive CD8+ T cells from blood, with Jurkat cell RNA spiked in. Subset denoted: FACS-sorted CD8+CD4-CCR7+CD45RA+ naive T cells. The DNA of the CDR3 is TGTGCCACCACTAGCGGGAGCTTAGGTGAGCAGTTCTTC. Protein: CATTSGSLGEQFF.